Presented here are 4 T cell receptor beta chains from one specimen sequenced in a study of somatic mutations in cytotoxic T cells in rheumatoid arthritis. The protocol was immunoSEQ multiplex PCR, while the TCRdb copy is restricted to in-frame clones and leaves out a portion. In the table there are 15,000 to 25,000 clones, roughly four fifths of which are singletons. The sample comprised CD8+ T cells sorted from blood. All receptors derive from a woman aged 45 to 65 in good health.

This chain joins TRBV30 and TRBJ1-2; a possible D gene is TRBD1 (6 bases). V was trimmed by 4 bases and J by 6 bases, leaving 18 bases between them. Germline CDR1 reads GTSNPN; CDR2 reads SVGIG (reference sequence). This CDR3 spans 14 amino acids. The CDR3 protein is CAWIHGGGADGYTF. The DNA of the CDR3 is TGTGCCTGGATTCATGGGGGGGGCGCCGATGGCTACACCTTC.

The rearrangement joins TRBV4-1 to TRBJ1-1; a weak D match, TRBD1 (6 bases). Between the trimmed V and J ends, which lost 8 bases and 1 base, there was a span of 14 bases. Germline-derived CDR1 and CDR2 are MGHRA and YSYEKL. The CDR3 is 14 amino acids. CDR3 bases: TGCGCCAGCTCTTGGACAGCGGGGAACACTGAAGCTTTCTTT. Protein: CASSWTAGNTEAFF.

The CDR3 loop reads CASSYGAGGDNEQFF. The CDR3, as DNA: TGTGCCAGCAGTTACGGGGCGGGGGGGGACAATGAGCAGTTCTTC. The chain has TRBV6-5 and TRBJ2-1, with 9 bases identical to TRBD2. In germline, CDR1 is MNHEY, CDR2 SVGAGI. CDR3 length: 15 amino acids. Unmatched junction bases numbered 4, after V lost 2 bases and J lost 5 bases.

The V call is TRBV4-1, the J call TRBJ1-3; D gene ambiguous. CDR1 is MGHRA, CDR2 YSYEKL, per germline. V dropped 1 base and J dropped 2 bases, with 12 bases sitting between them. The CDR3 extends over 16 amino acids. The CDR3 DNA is TGCGCCAGCAGCCAAGCCGCGGAGAACACTGGAAACACCATATATTTT. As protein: CASSQAAENTGNTIYF.